The 31 T cell receptor beta chains below come from one sample, sequenced in a study of CD8+ T cells in alopecia areata. TCR sequencing used cDNA made by reverse transcription of extracted RNA. TCRdb keeps only in-frame clones here, not all; method: immunoSEQ multiplex PCR. The data hold 200,000 to 250,000 clones, with roughly 64% observed a single time. Treatment indicated: oral pan-JAK inhibitor, 5-10 mg twice daily. The sequencing here drew on CD4+ T cells sorted from blood, taken at week 4, from a patient treated with tofacitinib. The source is a human donor with alopecia areata.

The chain recombines TRBV5-4 with TRBJ2-1, with D unresolved. Germline CDR1 and CDR2: SGHNT and YYREEE (reference sequence). The CDR3 sequence is 14 residues long. Trimming pared 1 base from V and 9 bases from J, leaving 14 bases between. CDR3 nucleotides: TGTGCCAGCAGCTTGTTTGCCAGCTTTGGTGAGCAGTTCTTC. It yields the protein CASSLFASFGEQFF.

The V call is TRBV7-2, the J call TRBJ1-5; perhaps TRBD1 as D (5 bases). The ends were cut back, 6 bases at V and 0 bases at J, with 12 bases in the middle. The CDR3 has 15 residues. CDR1 and CDR2 (germline): SGHTA, FQGNSA. CDR3 in DNA: TGTGCCAGCAGTCTCCAGGGAAGTAGCAATCAGCCCCAGCATTTT. It is translated as CASSLQGSSNQPQHF.

This clone was seen a few times. The chain carries TRBV7-2 and TRBJ2-2; possibly TRBD1 for D (6 bases). The V end lost 7 bases, the J end lost 0 bases, and 15 bases lay between the germline ends. CDR1 is SGHTA, CDR2 FQGNSA, per germline. The CDR3 runs to 16 residues. Here the CDR3 reads CASTWVGGTNTGELFF. The CDR3 coding sequence is TGTGCCAGCACCTGGGTAGGGGGAACGAACACCGGGGAGCTGTTTTTT. Full variable domain (rest looked up from reference TRBV7-2 and TRBJ2-2): GAGVSQSPSNKVTEKGKDVELRCDPISGHTALYWYRQSLGQGLEFLIYFQGNSAPDKSGLPSDRFSAERTGGSVSTLTIQRTQQEDSAVYLCASTWVGGTNTGELFFGEGSRLTVL.

The V call is TRBV7-2, the J call TRBJ2-3; 8 bases align to TRBD1. The CDR3 has 18 amino acids. Germline V gene sequence: CDR1 SGHTA, CDR2 FQGNSA. V shed 5 bases and J 3 bases; nucleotides not matched to a gene: 16. This chain's CDR3 is CASSQDRARTGTTDTQYF. The CDR3 DNA reads as TGTGCCAGCAGCCAAGATCGGGCGAGGACAGGGACGACAGATACGCAGTATTTT.

The V call is TRBV11-3, the J call TRBJ1-1, with 7 positions matching TRBD1. The germline V gene has CDR1 SGHNT and CDR2 YENEEA. The CDR3 extends over 17 amino acids. V lost 3 bases, J lost 6 bases, and 16 bases stayed unmatched. The CDR3 is CASSFRMLGRGVAEAFF. CDR3 nucleotide sequence: TGTGCCAGCAGCTTCAGGATGCTCGGCAGGGGGGTGGCTGAAGCTTTCTTT.

This sequence joins TRBV30 and TRBJ1-5; D is undetermined. Germline V gene data show CDR1 as GTSNPN and CDR2 as SVGIG (reference sequence). V lost 2 bases to trimming and J lost 7 bases, with 15 bases between them. CDR3 length equals 14 residues. The CDR3 nucleotides read TGTGCCTGGAGTTCGGATGGCATCGGGCAGCCCCAGCATTTT. The encoded protein is CAWSSDGIGQPQHF.

Many counts were recorded for this clone. V is TRBV29-1 and J is TRBJ2-4; TRBD2 agrees at 9 bases. The length of the CDR3 is 14 residues. Per the germline V gene, CDR1 is SQVTM and CDR2 is ANQGSEA. V shed 6 bases and J 4 bases; nucleotides not matched to a gene: 7. The CDR3 region has the DNA TGCAGCGTCGTAGCGGGGGCTTTGAAAAACATTCAGTACTTC. It is translated as CSVVAGALKNIQYF. Variable domain in full (rest from reference TRBV29-1 and TRBJ2-4): SAVISQKPSRDICQRGTSLTIQCQVDSQVTMMFWYRQQPGQSLTLIATANQGSEATYESGFVIDKFPISRPNLTFSTLTVSNMSPEDSSIYLCSVVAGALKNIQYFGAGTRLSVL.

This chain uses TRBV27 with TRBJ2-3, with 7 bases identical to TRBD1. With V trimmed by 2 bases and J by 10 bases, 3 bases remained unmatched. In germline, CDR1 is MNHEY, CDR2 SMNVEV (reference sequence). The CDR3 totals 12 residues. CDR3 in amino acids: CASSLEGQPQYF. In DNA form, the CDR3 reads TGTGCCAGCAGTTTAGAGGGACAGCCGCAGTATTTT.

The genes are TRBV7-2 and TRBJ2-1; 13 bases align to TRBD2. The germline V gene has CDR1 SGHTA and CDR2 FQGNSA. This CDR3 contains 16 residues. J lost 9 bases, V lost 5 bases, and 10 bases had no gene match. The CDR3 region is CASSPHGTSGVGEQFF. In DNA, the CDR3 is TGTGCCAGCAGCCCCCACGGGACTAGCGGGGTAGGTGAGCAGTTCTTC.

This clone has only a few counts. The V call is TRBV5-1, the J call TRBJ2-5; D possibly matches TRBD1 or TRBD2 (5 bases each). V shed 4 bases and J shed 5 bases, with 12 bases lying between them. Germline lookup yields CDR1 SGHRS and CDR2 YFSETQ. The CDR3 loop spans 13 amino acids. The CDR3 coding sequence is TGCGCCAGCAGCAGTAGGGGACGGGAGACCCAGTACTTC. Translating gives CASSSRGRETQYF.

A single count supports this clone. The DNA of the CDR3 is TGTGCCAGCAGCTCTAGCGGGGGGGCAACAGATACGCAGTATTTT. Residues: CASSSSGGATDTQYF. The chain recombines TRBV7-9 with TRBJ2-3, with TRBD2 matching 12 bases. V gave up 4 bases and J gave up 3 bases; unmatched junction bases: 2. Looked up from germline, CDR1 is SEHNR and CDR2 is FQNEAQ (reference sequence). This CDR3 is built from 15 residues.

The chain joins TRBV29-1 to TRBJ1-1; D call uncertain. Germline V lookup: CDR1 SQVTM, CDR2 ANQGSEA. V gave up 7 bases and J gave up 1 base, with 7 bases separating them. CDR3 length: 11 amino acids. The CDR3 here is CSATRNTEAFF. The CDR3 DNA reads TGCAGCGCCACCCGGAACACTGAAGCTTTCTTT.

V and J are TRBV29-1 and TRBJ2-3, with a weak D call TRBD1 (5 bases). The CDR3 has 18 residues. V lost 1 base, J lost 2 bases, and 22 bases lay in between. Germline loops: CDR1 SQVTM, CDR2 ANQGSEA. The CDR3 region has the DNA TGCAGCGTTGAAGGACAGCTCTTCGGATGGGGATCCACAGATACGCAGTATTTT. As protein: CSVEGQLFGWGSTDTQYF.

The J gene is TRBJ2-3, the V gene TRBV9; maybe TRBD2 (6 bases). The CDR3 has 17 amino acids. Trimming stripped 0 bases from V and 2 bases from J, with 16 bases between. Germline CDR1 is SGDLS and CDR2 is YYNGEE. The CDR3 DNA follows: TGTGCCAGCAGCGTAGGGCGGGGCAAGATCAACACAGATACGCAGTATTTT. Translated: CASSVGRGKINTDTQYF.

The V and J genes are TRBV9 and TRBJ2-5; 7 positions agree with TRBD2. V lost 0 bases, J lost 0 bases, and 8 bases stayed unmatched. Germline CDR1 and CDR2: SGDLS and YYNGEE. The CDR3 sequence is 17 residues long. CDR3: CASSVGSSGPYQETQYF. In nucleotides, the CDR3 is TGTGCCAGCAGCGTAGGGTCTAGCGGCCCGTACCAAGAGACCCAGTACTTC.

This clone was counted only a few times. V is TRBV2 and J is TRBJ2-1, with TRBD1 as a possible D gene (6 bases). V was shortened by 3 bases and J by 5 bases, with 14 bases between the two germline ends. Germline-derived CDR1 and CDR2 are SNHLY and FYNNEI. The CDR3 sequence is 15 residues long. The chain's CDR3 is CASSEDSQTHNEQFF. The CDR3 bases are TGTGCCAGCAGTGAGGACAGCCAAACCCACAATGAGCAGTTCTTC.

In nucleotides, the CDR3 is TGCGCCAGCAGCACCCCGGAGAGCGGCCGAGAGACCCAGTACTTC. It yields the protein CASSTPESGRETQYF. The chain has TRBV5-1 and TRBJ2-5, with TRBD2 as a possible D gene (5 bases). V was cut by 4 bases and J by 4 bases, with 17 bases left in between. CDR1 is SGHRS, CDR2 YFSETQ, per germline. This CDR3 is built from 15 residues.

This clone has a single count. V gene TRBV29-1 combines with J gene TRBJ2-3; TRBD2 matches at 16 bases. Germline CDR1 reads SQVTM; CDR2 reads ANQGSEA. V dropped 6 bases and J dropped 1; count of bases not matched to a gene: 7. This CDR3 has 17 residues. The CDR3 nucleotides are TGCAGCGTCCCGGGACTAGCGGGGGGGCCTCGCACAGATACGCAGTATTTT. Translation: CSVPGLAGGPRTDTQYF.

CDR3 in amino acids: CATSSAGTKNIQYF. In DNA form, the CDR3 reads TGTGCCACCAGCAGCGCGGGGACCAAAAACATTCAGTACTTC. The genes are TRBV15 and TRBJ2-4, with D possibly matching TRBD2 (6 bases). This CDR3 is 14 amino acids long. V lost 3 bases, J lost 2 bases, and 8 bases lay in between. Germline V lookup: CDR1 LNHNV, CDR2 YYDKDF (reference sequence).

This clone was recorded at least ten times. The rearrangement uses TRBV7-9 and TRBJ2-7; the D gene could be TRBD1 or TRBD2 (5 bases each). Germline V gives CDR1 SEHNR, CDR2 FQNEAQ (reference sequence). V shed 5 bases and J shed 3 bases, with 11 bases lying between them. CDR3 length: 13 amino acids. The CDR3 here is CASSRGPYYEQYF. The DNA for the CDR3 is TGTGCCAGCAGCAGGGGACCCTACTACGAGCAGTACTTC.

The chain employs TRBV11-3 and TRBJ2-7; 8 nucleotides agree with TRBD2. Trimming cost V 5 bases and J 7 bases; bases outside gene matches: 13. This CDR3 has 15 residues. Germline values: CDR1 SGHNT, CDR2 YENEEA. CDR3 DNA: TGTGCCAGCAGCCTGAGCGGGGGCCTACTCGGGGAGCAGTACTTC. Translation: CASSLSGGLLGEQYF.

This rearrangement joins TRBV9 to TRBJ1-2; D call uncertain. Germline CDR1 SGDLS, CDR2 YYNGEE. The CDR3 totals 14 residues. V was shortened by 0 bases and J by 4 bases, with 10 bases between the two germline ends. CDR3 sequence: CASSVGAEAYGYTF. The DNA for the CDR3 is TGTGCCAGCAGCGTAGGGGCCGAGGCCTATGGCTACACCTTC.

This chain joins TRBV2 and TRBJ2-7, with D unclear. There are 11 residues in the CDR3. Germline V gene data show CDR1 as SNHLY and CDR2 as FYNNEI. The V end was cut by 5 bases, the J end by 2 bases, with 4 bases between. The CDR3 nucleotides read TGTGCCAGCAGTTTCACCTACGAGCAGTACTTC. Translated, it gives CASSFTYEQYF.

This clone came up a few times. V is TRBV6-5 and J is TRBJ1-5; no firm D call. The CDR3 is 15 residues long. The V gene's germline CDR1 is MNHEY and CDR2 SVGAGI. Trimming left V 5 bases short and J 5 bases short, with 16 bases between. The CDR3 DNA sequence: TGTGCCAGCAGTCCCCGCAGGCTCGCAGATCAGCCCCAGCATTTT. This gives the protein CASSPRRLADQPQHF.

Comments on this clone: The junction does not match germline at one end; this may be a read error. The chain links TRBV7-7 to TRBJ2-2; 9 bases align to TRBD2. This CDR3 region has 15 residues. Germline V CDR1 and CDR2: SSHAT, FNYEAQ (reference sequence). This CDR3 reads CASSLAGAFTGELFF. The CDR3, as DNA: TGTGCTAGCAGCTTAGCGGGAGCCTTCACCGGGGAGCTGTTTTTT.

V usage is TRBV29-1 and J usage is TRBJ2-3; 14 bases match TRBD2. V was clipped by 4 bases and J by 5 bases; unmatched bases: 11. The germline V gene has CDR1 SQVTM and CDR2 ANQGSEA. This CDR3 comprises 17 residues. In DNA, the CDR3 is TGCAGCGTTGTTCGACTAGCGGGGGGGCGAGGTGGAGATACGCAGTATTTT. This translates into CSVVRLAGGRGGDTQYF.

This clone was seen a handful of times. V is TRBV30 and J is TRBJ1-1; 10 bases are shared with TRBD1. This CDR3 contains 12 residues. Germline CDR1 and CDR2: GTSNPN and SVGIG (reference sequence). J was trimmed by 10 bases and V by 5 bases; bases with no gene match: 7. The CDR3 loop reads CAWGRTGGVAFF. CDR3 nucleotide sequence: TGTGCCTGGGGACGGACAGGGGGAGTAGCTTTCTTT. Supplemented by reference TRBV30 and TRBJ1-1, the full variable domain reads SQTIHQWPATLVQPVGSPLSLECTVEGTSNPNLYWYRQAAGRGLQLLFYSVGIGQISSEVPQNLSASRPQDRQFILSSKKLLLSDSGFYLCAWGRTGGVAFFGQGTRLTVV.

The chain combines TRBV6-6 with TRBJ1-5; no clear D gene. The CDR3 is made up of 15 amino acids. CDR1 is MNHNY, CDR2 SVGAGI, per germline (reference sequence). V lost 2 bases, J lost 3 bases, and 11 bases lay in between. CDR3 amino acids: CASSYPSGYNQPQHF. DNA of the CDR3: TGTGCCAGCAGTTACCCCAGCGGGTACAATCAGCCCCAGCATTTT.

This clone was detected only a few times. The rearrangement links TRBV15 to TRBJ1-2; D is unclear. The CDR3 is 13 amino acids. Trimming took off 3 bases at V and 8 bases at J, with 13 bases between the two ends. Germline CDR1 reads LNHNV; CDR2 reads YYDKDF (reference sequence). This CDR3 is CATSSGPYTGYTF. CDR3 in DNA: TGTGCCACCAGCAGCGGACCCTATACCGGCTACACCTTC.

This sequence joins TRBV4-2 and TRBJ2-1; 8 bases agree with TRBD2. The germline CDR1 and CDR2 sequences are LGHNA and YNFKEQ. Germline trimming cut 3 bases from V and 0 bases from J; bases unmatched to any gene: 1. The CDR3 loop spans 15 amino acids. The CDR3 here is CASSHGLASYNEQFF. In nucleotides, the CDR3 is TGTGCCAGCAGCCACGGACTAGCCTCCTACAATGAGCAGTTCTTC.

The V gene is TRBV6-4, the J gene TRBJ2-1; 9 nucleotides line up with TRBD2. Germline trimming cut 6 bases from V and 5 bases from J; bases unmatched to any gene: 5. The V gene's germline CDR1 is MRHNA and CDR2 SNTAGT. The CDR3 has 14 amino acids. The CDR3 nucleotides read TGTGCCAGCAGCCTAGCGGGGAGGGACAATGAGCAGTTCTTC. Amino acids: CASSLAGRDNEQFF.